Each of the 15 T cell receptor beta chains below was sequenced from the same sample in a study of cytomegalovirus exposure and HLA in healthy donors. Primers: 60 Vbeta forward and 13 Jbeta reverse. The method was immunoSEQ multiplex PCR; TCRdb's version includes in-frame clones alone and lacks a portion of them. The repertoire holds 70,000 or so clones, about 74% seen once, with 11% in the top ten. The sequenced sample consisted of PBMCs. The origin of the receptors is a woman aged 60-75 years in good health and CMV-seropositive.

This chain uses TRBV5-4 with TRBJ2-2, with a possible D match to TRBD2 (5 bases). Trimming took 0 bases from V and 5 from J, leaving 11 bases between them. CDR1 SGHNT and CDR2 YYREEE come from the germline V gene (reference sequence). The CDR3 totals 15 residues. CDR3 sequence (DNA): TGTGCCAGCAGCTTGGGGGCTCCGGGGACCGGGGAGCTGTTTTTT. Protein: CASSLGAPGTGELFF.

The CDR3 loop reads CASSLGLAGGEQYF. CDR3 nucleotides: TGTGCCAGTAGTCTCGGACTAGCGGGAGGGGAGCAGTACTTC. The V call is TRBV19, the J call TRBJ2-7, with 15 bases identical to TRBD2. The germline CDR1 and CDR2 sequences are LNHDA and SQIVND (reference sequence). The CDR3 runs 14 residues. Unmatched junction bases numbered 3, after V lost 5 bases and J lost 7 bases.

This chain joins TRBV30 and TRBJ2-2, with no clear D. Germline V gene lookup returns CDR1 GTSNPN and CDR2 SVGIG (reference sequence). This CDR3 is built from 16 residues. The V end was cut by 3 bases, the J end by 3 bases, with 17 bases between. The CDR3 spells CAWSLSWAIYTGELFF. CDR3 nucleotides: TGTGCCTGGAGCCTATCCTGGGCAATTTACACCGGGGAGCTGTTTTTT.

The chain employs TRBV25-1 and TRBJ2-7; D not resolved. V was shortened by 3 bases and J by 9 bases, with 9 bases between the two germline ends. Looked up from germline, CDR1 is MGHDK and CDR2 is SYGVNS. This CDR3 is 11 amino acids long. The CDR3 DNA is TGTGCCAGCAGTGATGTGCGAGGGCAGTACTTC. This translates into CASSDVRGQYF.

The chain links TRBV12-5 to TRBJ1-1; perhaps TRBD1 as D (5 bases). The CDR3 contains 12 residues. Trimming stripped 5 bases from V and 7 bases from J, with 11 bases between. Germline CDR1 is LGHNT and CDR2 is FRNRAP. In DNA, the CDR3 is TGTGCTAGTGGTCCCCTGGGACTTGAAGCTTTCTTT. Its translation is CASGPLGLEAFF.

This clone has a handful of counts. The CDR3 region has the DNA TGTGCCAGCAGTGAAGCGCTTGGACAGCGAATCCTCTACGAGCAGTACTTC. Amino acids: CASSEALGQRILYEQYF. The chain recombines TRBV2 with TRBJ2-7, with D maybe TRBD1 (6 bases). Germline CDR1 is SNHLY and CDR2 is FYNNEI. V lost 0 bases to trimming and J lost 3 bases, with 18 bases between them. This CDR3 is built from 17 residues. Complete variable domain (other parts from reference TRBV2 and TRBJ2-7): EPEVTQTPSHQVTQMGQEVILRCVPISNHLYFYWYRQILGQKVEFLVSFYNNEISEKSEIFDDQFSVERPDGSNFTLKIRSTKLEDSAMYFCASSEALGQRILYEQYFGPGTRLTVT.

The chain uses TRBV6-5 and TRBJ2-3; 9 positions agree with TRBD1. From germline, CDR1 is MNHEY and CDR2 SVGAGI. J lost 5 bases, V lost 6 bases, and 9 bases had no gene match. The CDR3 loop spans 15 amino acids. Here the CDR3 reads CASRPGQGRGDTQYF. In DNA, the CDR3 is TGTGCCAGCAGACCGGGACAGGGTCGGGGAGATACGCAGTATTTT.

Comment on this clone: Possible read error: a much larger clone is one base away. V and J are TRBV9 and TRBJ2-6, with D perhaps matching TRBD2 (6 bases). V lost 2 bases and J lost 0, with 6 bases in between. Germline V gene data show CDR1 as SGDLS and CDR2 as YYNGEE. The CDR3 covers 15 residues. CDR3 residues: CASSVGGSGANVLTF. The CDR3 DNA reads as TGTGCCAGCAGCGTGGGAGGCTCTGGGGCCAACGTCCTGACTTTC.

This clone was detected a few times. The V call is TRBV5-1, the J call TRBJ1-5; 7 bases are shared with TRBD1. V gave up 4 bases and J gave up 5 bases; unmatched junction bases: 6. This CDR3 is built from 14 residues. Germline loops: CDR1 SGHRS, CDR2 YFSETQ. CDR3 coding DNA: TGCGCCAGCAGCCCAAGGGGGCGCGATCAGCCCCAGCATTTT. Translation: CASSPRGRDQPQHF.

The chain is built from TRBV4-1 and TRBJ2-1; the D is unclear. Germline V gene sequence: CDR1 MGHRA, CDR2 YSYEKL. The ends were cut back, 4 bases at V and 9 bases at J, with 22 bases in the middle. The CDR3 has 16 amino acids. The CDR3 nucleotides read TGCGCCAGCAGCCGCCCCCCTAGTTATCTCGAGTCTGAGCAGTTCTTC. It translates to CASSRPPSYLESEQFF.

The chain carries TRBV7-9 and TRBJ2-1; 7 nucleotides line up with TRBD2. Germline V gene data show CDR1 as SEHNR and CDR2 as FQNEAQ (reference sequence). The trim removed 5 bases at V and 7 bases at J, leaving 14 bases unmatched. This CDR3 has 16 residues. As DNA, the CDR3 is TGTGCCAGCAGCCCTCTGAGGTGGGGGGGAGGGAATGAGCAGTTCTTC. Its protein product is CASSPLRWGGGNEQFF.

About this clone: The sample holds other DNA sequences that translate to the same CDR3. J is TRBJ2-3 and V is TRBV30; D remains ambiguous. The CDR3 spans 12 residues. CDR1 and CDR2 from the germline V gene are GTSNPN and SVGIG (reference sequence). The V end was cut by 0 bases, the J end by 8 bases, with 9 bases between. The CDR3 DNA reads as TGTGCCTGGAGTGTTCCCCCCGGTACGCAGTATTTT. This codes for CAWSVPPGTQYF.

This clone has a single count. CDR3 nucleotides: TGTGCCAGCAGCAACGTGGGGGCTGGCACTGAAGCTTTCTTT. It specifies CASSNVGAGTEAFF. This chain connects TRBV6-5 to TRBJ1-1, with D maybe TRBD1 (6 bases). The V and J ends lost 6 bases and 4 bases respectively, with 15 bases between them. Germline V gene sequence: CDR1 MNHEY, CDR2 SVGAGI. CDR3 size: 14 residues.

This clone was observed a few times. This rearrangement joins TRBV7-9 to TRBJ1-1; D remains unclear. Trimming shortened V by 5 bases and J by 1 base, and 20 bases separated the two germline ends. CDR1 and CDR2 (germline): SEHNR, FQNEAQ (reference sequence). The CDR3 has 17 amino acids. CDR3 DNA: TGTGCCAGCAGCCCGCGCGTCGGCAGGCTACGGAACACTGAAGCTTTCTTT. This codes for CASSPRVGRLRNTEAFF.

The chain couples TRBV6-5 to TRBJ2-7, with 7 positions matching TRBD1. The CDR3 length is 15 residues. The V gene's germline CDR1 is MNHEY and CDR2 SVGAGI. V lost 0 bases and J lost 0; bases outside the gene matches: 2. The CDR3 here is CASSYSGQSSYEQYF. The CDR3 DNA follows: TGTGCCAGCAGTTACTCGGGACAGAGCTCCTACGAGCAGTACTTC.